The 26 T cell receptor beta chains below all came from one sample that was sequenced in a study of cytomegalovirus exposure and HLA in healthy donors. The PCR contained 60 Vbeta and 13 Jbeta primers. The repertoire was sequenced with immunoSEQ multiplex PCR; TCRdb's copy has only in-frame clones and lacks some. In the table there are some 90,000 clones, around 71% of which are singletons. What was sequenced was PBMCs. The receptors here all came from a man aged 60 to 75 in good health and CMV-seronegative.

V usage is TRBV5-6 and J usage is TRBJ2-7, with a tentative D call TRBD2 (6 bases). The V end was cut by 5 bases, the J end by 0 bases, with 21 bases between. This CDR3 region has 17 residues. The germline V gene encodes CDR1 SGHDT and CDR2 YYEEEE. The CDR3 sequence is CASRPTGGTPNSYEQYF. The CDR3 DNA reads TGTGCCAGCAGGCCGACCGGAGGGACTCCTAACTCCTACGAGCAGTACTTC.

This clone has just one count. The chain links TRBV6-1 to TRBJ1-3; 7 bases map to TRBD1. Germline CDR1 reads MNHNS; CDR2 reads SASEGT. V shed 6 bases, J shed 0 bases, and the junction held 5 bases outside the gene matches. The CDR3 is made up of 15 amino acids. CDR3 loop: CASRGTASSGNTIYF. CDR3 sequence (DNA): TGTGCCAGCAGGGGGACAGCTAGCTCTGGAAACACCATATATTTT.

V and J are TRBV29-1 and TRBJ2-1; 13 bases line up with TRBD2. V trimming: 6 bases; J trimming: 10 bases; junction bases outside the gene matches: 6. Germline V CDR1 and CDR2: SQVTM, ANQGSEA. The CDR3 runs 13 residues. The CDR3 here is CSVGLAGDGEQFF. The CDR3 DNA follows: TGCAGCGTCGGACTAGCGGGAGATGGGGAGCAGTTCTTC.

The CDR3 region has the DNA TGTGCCAGCAGCCAACAGGGTTACTATGGCTACACCTTC. Translation: CASSQQGYYGYTF. This sequence joins TRBV14 and TRBJ1-2; TRBD1 is a possible D gene (5 bases). The germline V gene has CDR1 SGHDN and CDR2 FVKESK. The CDR3 is made up of 13 amino acids. V lost 2 bases and J 3 bases, leaving 7 bases between the germline ends.

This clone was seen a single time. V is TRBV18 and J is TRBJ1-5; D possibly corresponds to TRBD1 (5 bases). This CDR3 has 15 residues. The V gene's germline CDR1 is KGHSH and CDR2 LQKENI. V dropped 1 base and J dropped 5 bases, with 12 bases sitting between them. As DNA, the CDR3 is TGTGCCAGCTCACCACTTGGACACTGGGATCAGCCCCAGCATTTT. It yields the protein CASSPLGHWDQPQHF.

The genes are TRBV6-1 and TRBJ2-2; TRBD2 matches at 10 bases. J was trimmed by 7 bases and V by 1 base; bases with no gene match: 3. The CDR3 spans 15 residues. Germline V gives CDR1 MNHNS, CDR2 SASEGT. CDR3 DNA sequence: TGTGCCAGCAGTGAAGAAGCGGGAGGGCACGGGGAGCTGTTTTTT. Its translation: CASSEEAGGHGELFF.

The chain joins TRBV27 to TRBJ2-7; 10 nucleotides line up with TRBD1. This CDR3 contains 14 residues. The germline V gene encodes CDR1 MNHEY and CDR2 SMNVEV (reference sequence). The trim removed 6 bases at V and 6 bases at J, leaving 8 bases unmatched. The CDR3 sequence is CASRTMTGGGEQYF. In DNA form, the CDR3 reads TGTGCCAGCAGGACCATGACAGGGGGCGGCGAGCAGTACTTC.

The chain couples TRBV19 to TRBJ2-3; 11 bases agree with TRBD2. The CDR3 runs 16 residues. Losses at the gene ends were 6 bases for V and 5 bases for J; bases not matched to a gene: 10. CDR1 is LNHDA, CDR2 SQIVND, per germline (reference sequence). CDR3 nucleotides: TGTGCCAGTAGCCCTCTTGTAGCGGGGGGGCTAGATACGCAGTATTTT. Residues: CASSPLVAGGLDTQYF.

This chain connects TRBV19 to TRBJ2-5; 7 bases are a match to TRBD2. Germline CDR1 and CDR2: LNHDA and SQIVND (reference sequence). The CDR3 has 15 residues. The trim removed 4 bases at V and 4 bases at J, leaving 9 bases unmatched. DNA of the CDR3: TGTGCCAGTAGTAACCCACGTGGGGGGGGAGAGACCCAGTACTTC. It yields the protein CASSNPRGGGETQYF.

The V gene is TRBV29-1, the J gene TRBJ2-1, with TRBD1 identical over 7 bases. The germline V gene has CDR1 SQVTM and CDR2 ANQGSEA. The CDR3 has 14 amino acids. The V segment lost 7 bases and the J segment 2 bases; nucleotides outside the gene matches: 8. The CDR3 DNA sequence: TGCAGCGCGACCCGGGACAGAACCTACAATGAGCAGTTCTTC. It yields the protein CSATRDRTYNEQFF.

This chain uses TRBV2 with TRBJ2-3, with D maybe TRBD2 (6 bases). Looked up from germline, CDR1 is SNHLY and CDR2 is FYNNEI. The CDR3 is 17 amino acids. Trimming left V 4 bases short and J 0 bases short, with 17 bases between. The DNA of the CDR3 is TGTGCCAGCAGTGGGATACCCGGGACTGCTAGCACAGATACGCAGTATTTT. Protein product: CASSGIPGTASTDTQYF.

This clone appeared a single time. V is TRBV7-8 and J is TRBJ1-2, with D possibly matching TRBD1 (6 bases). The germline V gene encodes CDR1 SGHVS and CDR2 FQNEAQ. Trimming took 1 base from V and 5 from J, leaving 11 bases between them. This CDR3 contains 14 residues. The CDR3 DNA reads TGTGCCAGCAGCTTAGATCGGACAGTTTATGGCTACACCTTC. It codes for CASSLDRTVYGYTF.

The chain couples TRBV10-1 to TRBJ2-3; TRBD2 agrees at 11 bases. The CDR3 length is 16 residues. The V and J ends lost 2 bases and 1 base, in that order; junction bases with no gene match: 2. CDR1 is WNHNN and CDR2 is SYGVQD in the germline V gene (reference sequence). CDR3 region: CASSETTSGGTDTQYF. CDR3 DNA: TGCGCCAGCAGTGAGACGACTAGCGGGGGCACAGATACGCAGTATTTT.

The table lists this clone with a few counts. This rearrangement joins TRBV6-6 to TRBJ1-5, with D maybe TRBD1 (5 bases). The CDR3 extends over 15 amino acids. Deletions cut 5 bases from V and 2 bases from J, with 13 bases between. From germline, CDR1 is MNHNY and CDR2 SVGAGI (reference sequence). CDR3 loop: CASSVRTGGNQPQHF. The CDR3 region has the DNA TGTGCCAGCAGTGTACGGACGGGGGGCAATCAGCCCCAGCATTTT.

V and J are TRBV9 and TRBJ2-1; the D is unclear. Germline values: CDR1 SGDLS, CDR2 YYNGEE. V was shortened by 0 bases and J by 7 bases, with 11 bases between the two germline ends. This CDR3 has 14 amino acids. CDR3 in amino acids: CASSVGVENNEQFF. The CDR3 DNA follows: TGTGCCAGCAGCGTAGGGGTGGAGAATAATGAGCAGTTCTTC.

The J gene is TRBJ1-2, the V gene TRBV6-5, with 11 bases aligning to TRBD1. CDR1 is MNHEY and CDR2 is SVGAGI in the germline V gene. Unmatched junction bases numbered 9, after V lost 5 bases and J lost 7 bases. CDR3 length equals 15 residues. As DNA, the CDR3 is TGTGCCAGCAGTCGACTTTCGGGACAGGGGGGTGGCTACACCTTC. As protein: CASSRLSGQGGGYTF.

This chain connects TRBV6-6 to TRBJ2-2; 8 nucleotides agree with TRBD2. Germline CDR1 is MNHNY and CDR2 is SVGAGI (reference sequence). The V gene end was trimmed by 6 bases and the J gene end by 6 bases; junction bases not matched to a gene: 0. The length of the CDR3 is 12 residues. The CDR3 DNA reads TGTGCCAGCAGAGCGGGGGCCGGGGAGCTGTTTTTT. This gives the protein CASRAGAGELFF.

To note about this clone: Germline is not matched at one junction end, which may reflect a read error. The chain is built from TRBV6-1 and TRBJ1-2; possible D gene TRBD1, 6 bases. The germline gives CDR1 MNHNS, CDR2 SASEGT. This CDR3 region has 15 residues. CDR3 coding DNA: TGTGCCAGCCGTGAAGCAGGGGATGCACACTATGGCTACACCTTC. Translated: CASREAGDAHYGYTF.

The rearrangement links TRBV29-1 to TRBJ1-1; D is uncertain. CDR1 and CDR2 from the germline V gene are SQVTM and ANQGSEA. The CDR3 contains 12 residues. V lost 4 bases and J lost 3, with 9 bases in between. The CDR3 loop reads CSVVAGDTEAFF. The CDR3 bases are TGCAGCGTTGTGGCCGGGGACACTGAAGCTTTCTTT.

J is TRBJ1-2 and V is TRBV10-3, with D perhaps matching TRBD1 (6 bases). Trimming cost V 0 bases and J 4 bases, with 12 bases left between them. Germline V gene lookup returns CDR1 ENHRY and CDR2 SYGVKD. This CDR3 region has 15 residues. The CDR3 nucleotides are TGTGCCATCAGTGAGTCGCCCGGGGGGCCCTATGGCTACACCTTC. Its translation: CAISESPGGPYGYTF.

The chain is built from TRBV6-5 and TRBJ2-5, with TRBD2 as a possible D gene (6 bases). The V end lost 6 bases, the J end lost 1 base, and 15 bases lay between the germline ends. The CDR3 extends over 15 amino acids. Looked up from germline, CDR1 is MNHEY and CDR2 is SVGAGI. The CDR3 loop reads CASSPPGLSQETQYF. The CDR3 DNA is TGTGCCAGCAGCCCCCCGGGACTGTCCCAAGAGACCCAGTACTTC.

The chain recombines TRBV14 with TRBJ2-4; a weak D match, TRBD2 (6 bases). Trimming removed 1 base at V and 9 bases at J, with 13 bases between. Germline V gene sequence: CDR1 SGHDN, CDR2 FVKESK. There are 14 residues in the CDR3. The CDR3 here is CASSQGLVGGIQYF. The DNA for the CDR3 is TGTGCCAGCAGCCAAGGTCTAGTGGGAGGCATTCAGTACTTC.

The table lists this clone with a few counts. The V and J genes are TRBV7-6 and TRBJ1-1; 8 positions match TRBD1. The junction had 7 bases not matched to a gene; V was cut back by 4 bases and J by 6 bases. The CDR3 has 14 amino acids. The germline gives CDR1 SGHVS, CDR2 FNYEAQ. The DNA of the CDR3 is TGTGCCAGCAGCTCATTAGACAGGGGTCCTGAAGCTTTCTTT. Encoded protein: CASSSLDRGPEAFF. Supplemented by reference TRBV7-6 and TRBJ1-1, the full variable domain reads GAGVSQSPRYKVTKRGQDVALRCDPISGHVSLYWYRQALGQGPEFLTYFNYEAQQDKSGLPNDRFSAERPEGSISTLTIQRTEQRDSAMYRCASSSLDRGPEAFFGQGTRLTVV.

In DNA form, the CDR3 reads TGTGCCAGTAGCCGCCGTAGCGGGAGGGACTACAATGAGCAGTTCTTC. It codes for CASSRRSGRDYNEQFF. The chain employs TRBV19 and TRBJ2-1, with 11 bases identical to TRBD2. Germline loops: CDR1 LNHDA, CDR2 SQIVND (reference sequence). The CDR3 spans 16 residues. V gave up 6 bases and J gave up 3 bases; unmatched junction bases: 7. Supplemented by reference TRBV19 and TRBJ2-1, the full variable domain reads DGGITQSPKYLFRKEGQNVTLSCEQNLNHDAMYWYRQDPGQGLRLIYYSQIVNDFQKGDIAEGYSVSREKKESFPLTVTSAQKNPTAFYLCASSRRSGRDYNEQFFGPGTRLTVL.

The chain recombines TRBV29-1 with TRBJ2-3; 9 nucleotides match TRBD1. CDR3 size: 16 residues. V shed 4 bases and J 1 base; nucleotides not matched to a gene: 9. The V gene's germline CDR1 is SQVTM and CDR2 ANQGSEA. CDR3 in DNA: TGCAGCGTTGGGACTGCCCGGACAGGGGGCACAGATACGCAGTATTTT. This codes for CSVGTARTGGTDTQYF.

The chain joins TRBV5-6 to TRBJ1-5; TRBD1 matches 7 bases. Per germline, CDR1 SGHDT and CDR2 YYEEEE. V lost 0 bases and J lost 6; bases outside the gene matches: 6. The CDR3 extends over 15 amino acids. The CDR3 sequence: CASSLAQGLLQPQHF. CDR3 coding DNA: TGTGCCAGCAGCTTGGCACAGGGGCTACTTCAGCCCCAGCATTTT.